The 27 T cell receptor beta chains reported below all come from one sample, sequenced in a study of blood T cell repertoires in COVID-19. Generated by immunoSEQ multiplex PCR, the TCRdb table keeps only in-frame clones and is missing some. Here the sample spans about 60,000 clones, approximately 91% being singletons. Sequenced input: peripheral blood. All receptors come from a man aged 70 or older with acute or convalescent COVID-19.

This clone was counted between two and nine times. The gene calls are TRBV30 and TRBJ1-1; possible D gene TRBD1, 5 bases. The germline V gene has CDR1 GTSNPN and CDR2 SVGIG (reference sequence). This CDR3 is 13 amino acids long. Deletions cut 3 bases from V and 3 bases from J, with 11 bases between. CDR3 loop: CAWRGQGHTEAFF. The CDR3 nucleotides read TGTGCCTGGAGGGGTCAGGGTCACACTGAAGCTTTCTTT. Combining the CDR3 with reference TRBV30 and TRBJ1-1 gives the whole variable domain SQTIHQWPATLVQPVGSPLSLECTVEGTSNPNLYWYRQAAGRGLQLLFYSVGIGQISSEVPQNLSASRPQDRQFILSSKKLLLSDSGFYLCAWRGQGHTEAFFGQGTRLTVV.

The chain joins TRBV3-1 (or the pseudogene TRBV3-2) to TRBJ1-6; TRBD1 is a possible D gene (5 bases). The CDR3 sequence is 18 residues long. V lost 1 base, J lost 2 bases, and 15 bases lay in between. Germline V lookup: CDR1 LGHDT, CDR2 YNNKEL (reference sequence). CDR3 sequence: CASSQGGPGRPYNSPLHF. CDR3 bases: TGTGCCAGCAGCCAAGGGGGTCCAGGGAGGCCCTATAATTCACCCCTCCACTTT.

J is TRBJ2-5 and V is TRBV18; D is ambiguous. The CDR3 has 14 amino acids. The germline V gene encodes CDR1 KGHSH and CDR2 LQKENI. V shed 3 bases and J shed 6 bases, with 14 bases lying between them. CDR3 residues: CASSPADVRKTQYF. CDR3 DNA sequence: TGTGCCAGCTCACCTGCAGACGTGAGGAAGACCCAGTACTTC.

This chain joins TRBV7-3 and TRBJ2-6; TRBD2 agrees at 7 bases. The CDR3 sequence is 17 residues long. Germline loops: CDR1 SGHTA, CDR2 FQGTGA. V dropped 2 bases and J dropped 1; count of bases not matched to a gene: 5. CDR3 sequence reads: CASSLDGGISGANVLTF. The CDR3 bases are TGTGCCAGCAGCTTAGACGGGGGGATATCTGGGGCCAACGTCCTGACTTTC.

V and J are TRBV6-4 and TRBJ1-2; no clear D gene. The CDR3 totals 13 residues. Looked up from germline, CDR1 is MRHNA and CDR2 is SNTAGT. The V end was cut by 3 bases, the J end by 5 bases, with 10 bases between. CDR3 DNA sequence: TGTGCCAGCAGTGAAGGAGACCAATATGGCTACACCTTC. It translates to CASSEGDQYGYTF.

This rearrangement joins TRBV4-1 to TRBJ2-5; D might be TRBD1 (5 bases). Germline CDR1 is MGHRA and CDR2 is YSYEKL. Trimming left V 3 bases short and J 1 base short, with 9 bases between. The CDR3 runs to 14 residues. CDR3 residues: CASSQGGAQETQYF. In DNA, the CDR3 is TGCGCCAGCAGCCAGGGTGGGGCCCAAGAGACCCAGTACTTC.

This clone was seen once. The CDR3 loop reads CASSERSGTPGTQYF. CDR3 coding DNA: TGTGCCAGCAGTGAACGTAGCGGGACCCCGGGTACGCAGTATTTT. The chain joins TRBV6-1 to TRBJ2-3; 8 positions match TRBD2. The CDR3 loop spans 15 amino acids. The V and J ends lost 2 bases and 8 bases, in that order; junction bases with no gene match: 9. The germline V gene encodes CDR1 MNHNS and CDR2 SASEGT.

The rearrangement links TRBV27 to TRBJ1-2; D perhaps matches TRBD1 (6 bases). Germline values: CDR1 MNHEY, CDR2 SMNVEV (reference sequence). This CDR3 is 15 amino acids long. V lost 3 bases and J 2 bases, leaving 13 bases between the germline ends. In DNA form, the CDR3 reads TGTGCCAGCAGTTTTTCAGGAGACAGGAACTATGGCTACACCTTC. Residues: CASSFSGDRNYGYTF.

This clone appeared a single time. The chain couples TRBV28 to TRBJ1-4; 9 bases are a match to TRBD1. CDR3 length: 16 amino acids. From germline, CDR1 is MDHEN and CDR2 SYDVKM. The J segment lost 1 base and the V segment lost 5 bases, leaving 5 bases of the junction unmatched. DNA of the CDR3: TGTGCCAGCAGTCGGACAGGGGCGGTAACTAATGAAAAACTGTTTTTT. Its protein product is CASSRTGAVTNEKLFF.

J is TRBJ1-2 and V is TRBV16, with D possibly TRBD1 on 5 matching bases. CDR3 size: 16 residues. V lost 0 bases and J lost 4, with 15 bases in between. Germline CDR1 is KGHSY and CDR2 is FQNENV. In DNA form, the CDR3 reads TGTGCCAGCAGCCAATCTAGCGCGGGGGGAGGCTATGGCTACACCTTC. Encoded protein: CASSQSSAGGGYGYTF.

This sequence joins TRBV19 and TRBJ1-1, with 7 bases lining up with TRBD1. Trimming cost V 6 bases and J 3 bases; bases outside gene matches: 16. This CDR3 is built from 17 residues. Germline V gene sequence: CDR1 LNHDA, CDR2 SQIVND (reference sequence). The CDR3 coding sequence is TGTGCCAGTAGCTCGCCTCAGGGGGGTTTAGGATACACTGAAGCTTTCTTT. This sequence encodes CASSSPQGGLGYTEAFF.

This sequence joins TRBV6-2 or TRBV6-3 and TRBJ1-4; D perhaps matches TRBD1 (5 bases). The CDR3 contains 15 residues. The germline V gene has CDR1 MNHEY and CDR2 SVGEGT. V was clipped by 1 base and J by 7 bases, with 13 bases between them. CDR3: CASSYWPGYGEKLFF. CDR3 DNA: TGTGCCAGCAGTTACTGGCCAGGGTATGGTGAAAAACTGTTTTTT.

On this clone itself: This same CDR3 is encoded by further DNA sequences in the sample. This chain connects TRBV19 to TRBJ1-6; tentatively, D is TRBD1 (5 bases). Trimming pared 2 bases from V and 7 bases from J, leaving 6 bases between. Germline V gives CDR1 LNHDA, CDR2 SQIVND (reference sequence). The CDR3 runs to 13 residues. This CDR3 reads CASSIPGNSPLHF. In DNA, the CDR3 is TGTGCCAGTAGTATACCAGGGAATTCACCCCTCCACTTT.

V is TRBV5-1 and J is TRBJ1-5, with D tentatively TRBD1 (6 bases). The germline CDR1 and CDR2 sequences are SGHRS and YFSETQ. The ends were cut back, 1 base at V and 3 bases at J, with 14 bases in the middle. The CDR3 runs to 16 residues. The CDR3 DNA follows: TGCGCCAGCAGCTTGACAGGGTACGGAAACAATCAGCCCCAGCATTTT. Encoded protein: CASSLTGYGNNQPQHF.

This chain joins TRBV7-2 and TRBJ1-2; D is ambiguous. Germline lookup yields CDR1 SGHTA and CDR2 FQGNSA. The ends were cut back, 8 bases at V and 3 bases at J, with 13 bases in the middle. The CDR3 spans 13 residues. The CDR3 bases are TGTGCCAGCTCCCGTGGTTCAGACTATGGCTACACCTTC. Translating it yields CASSRGSDYGYTF.

The rearrangement links TRBV19 to TRBJ2-7, with 8 bases aligning to TRBD2. Looked up from germline, CDR1 is LNHDA and CDR2 is SQIVND (reference sequence). This CDR3 contains 12 residues. V lost 6 bases, J lost 2 bases, and 0 bases stayed unmatched. The CDR3 bases are TGTGCCAGTAGCGGGGGGGCCTACGAGCAGTACTTC. This codes for CASSGGAYEQYF.

This chain connects TRBV12-3 or TRBV12-4 to TRBJ2-5; TRBD1 is a possible D gene (6 bases). With 6 bases removed from V and 2 bases from J, the gap between germline ends came to 10 bases. The CDR3 spans 13 residues. CDR3 residues: CASSRQEQETQYF. CDR3 sequence (DNA): TGTGCCAGCAGCCGACAGGAGCAAGAGACCCAGTACTTC.

The chain has TRBV5-6 and TRBJ1-1; maybe TRBD1 (6 bases). In germline, CDR1 is SGHDT, CDR2 YYEEEE. CDR3 length: 12 residues. V was shortened by 5 bases and J by 5 bases, with 10 bases between the two germline ends. Here the CDR3 DNA reads TGTGCCAGCAGTACAGGGTATACTGAAGCTTTCTTT. Protein product: CASSTGYTEAFF. Together with reference TRBV5-6 and TRBJ1-1, the CDR3 gives the full variable domain: DAGVTQSPTHLIKTRGQQVTLRCSPKSGHDTVSWYQQALGQGPQFIFQYYEEEERQRGNFPDRFSGHQFPNYSSELNVNALLLGDSALYLCASSTGYTEAFFGQGTRLTVV.

The chain couples TRBV27 to TRBJ1-2, with TRBD1 matching over 10 bases. Germline V gene data show CDR1 as MNHEY and CDR2 as SMNVEV (reference sequence). The CDR3 has 15 residues. V trimming: 6 bases; J trimming: 5 bases; junction bases outside the gene matches: 9. CDR3 DNA sequence: TGTGCCAGCAGGACAGGGGGCATGAATCGGTATGGCTACACCTTC. As protein: CASRTGGMNRYGYTF.

This chain joins TRBV6-2 or TRBV6-3 and TRBJ1-1; possible D gene TRBD1, 5 bases. The CDR3 totals 16 residues. The V end was cut by 3 bases, the J end by 4 bases, with 18 bases between. Germline V gives CDR1 MNHEY, CDR2 SVGEGT. The CDR3 coding sequence is TGTGCCAGCAGTTATTCCTTGATGCGGGGGGGCACTGAAGCTTTCTTT. Translated: CASSYSLMRGGTEAFF.

This rearrangement joins TRBV5-5 to TRBJ2-5, with TRBD1 identical over 10 bases. The length of the CDR3 is 15 residues. Germline-derived CDR1 and CDR2 are SGHKS and YYEKEE (reference sequence). The V and J ends lost 3 bases and 5 bases, in that order; junction bases with no gene match: 7. CDR3 sequence (DNA): TGTGCCAGCAGCTACCGGACAGGGGGTGGTGAGACCCAGTACTTC. Translation: CASSYRTGGGETQYF.

V gene TRBV7-9 combines with J gene TRBJ2-5; 7 bases align to TRBD2. The CDR3 runs to 13 residues. Germline loops: CDR1 SEHNR, CDR2 FQNEAQ (reference sequence). With 5 bases clipped from V and 5 bases from J, the junction kept 5 bases outside the gene matches. The CDR3: CASSPRGGETQYF. The CDR3 DNA follows: TGTGCCAGCAGCCCTAGGGGAGGGGAGACCCAGTACTTC.

The table lists this clone with a few counts. This chain uses TRBV5-1 with TRBJ1-2; 10 positions agree with TRBD1. This CDR3 contains 13 residues. J gave up 4 bases and V 3 bases, and 0 bases lay outside the gene matches. Per the germline V gene, CDR1 is SGHRS and CDR2 is YFSETQ. CDR3 loop: CASSWTGGYGYTF. CDR3 sequence (DNA): TGCGCCAGCAGCTGGACAGGGGGCTATGGCTACACCTTC. The full variable domain, with the rest looked up from reference TRBV5-1 and TRBJ1-2, is KAGVTQTPRYLIKTRGQQVTLSCSPISGHRSVSWYQQTPGQGLQFLFEYFSETQRNKGNFPGRFSGRQFSNSRSEMNVSTLELGDSALYLCASSWTGGYGYTFGSGTRLTVV.

The chain carries TRBV10-3 and TRBJ2-5, with D tentatively TRBD2 (7 bases). Trimming cost V 2 bases and J 2 bases, with 15 bases left between them. The CDR3 is made up of 16 amino acids. Germline V gene sequence: CDR1 ENHRY, CDR2 SYGVKD. DNA of the CDR3: TGTGCCATCAGTGAGCAGCGGGACACCCTGCAAGAGACCCAGTACTTC. Its translation is CAISEQRDTLQETQYF.

V usage is TRBV11-2 and J usage is TRBJ2-7; the match to TRBD2 covers 8 bases. The CDR3 is 16 amino acids. The V gene's germline CDR1 is SGHAT and CDR2 FQNNGV. The junction had 5 bases not matched to a gene; V was cut back by 1 base and J by 0 bases. CDR3 nucleotides: TGTGCCAGCAGCTTAGTTACGGGGGGGAGCTCCTACGAGCAGTACTTC. Translation gives CASSLVTGGSSYEQYF.

The rearrangement uses TRBV28 and TRBJ1-1; unclear D gene. Germline V CDR1 and CDR2: MDHEN, SYDVKM. This CDR3 spans 11 amino acids. V lost 8 bases to trimming and J lost 4 bases, with 8 bases between them. The CDR3 nucleotides read TGTGCCAGCCGTAAGAGCACTGAAGCTTTCTTT. This encodes CASRKSTEAFF.

The chain recombines TRBV11-2 with TRBJ2-7; possible D gene TRBD1, 7 bases. CDR1 and CDR2 (germline): SGHAT, FQNNGV. V was pared by 5 bases and J by 6 bases, with 20 bases between. CDR3 length: 15 amino acids. The CDR3 protein is CASSRPATGRSEQYF. The CDR3 DNA sequence: TGTGCCAGCAGCCGCCCCGCGACAGGGAGGAGCGAGCAGTACTTC.